This is a list of T cell receptor beta chains from one sample in a study of blood T cell repertoires in COVID-19. The repertoire was sequenced with immunoSEQ multiplex PCR; TCRdb's copy has only in-frame clones and lacks some. The sample comprises 200,000 or so clones, approximately 90% of which are singletons, and roughly 2% rests with the top ten. Sequencing was performed on peripheral blood. Source of these receptors: a man in his 70s with active or convalescent COVID-19. Each CDR3 is given with its conserved first and last residue. Fields, in order: D gene, clone size, J gene, V gene, CDR3 DNA, CDR3 protein. The D gene is left open where the match is weak. Only part of the rows carry a size: once, few, many, or a class if the clone is expanded.

D: -; size: -; J: TRBJ2-5; V: TRBV11-3; DNA: TGTGCCAGCAGCTTACCGCCGGCTGGACTCGAATACCCGCACCAAGAGACCCAGTACTTC; CDR3: CASSLPPAGLEYPHQETQYF
D: -; size: -; J: TRBJ2-3; V: TRBV18; DNA: TGTGCCAGCTCACCGACTTCCAAGGGCACAGATACGCAGTATTTT; CDR3: CASSPTSKGTDTQYF
D: -; size: -; J: TRBJ2-5; V: TRBV18; DNA: TGTGCCAGCTCACCACAACCTCCCCCGGGGGTTGAGACCCAGTACTTC; CDR3: CASSPQPPPGVETQYF
D: TRBD2; size: -; J: TRBJ2-3; V: TRBV5-1; DNA: TGCGCCAGCAGCTTGGGCCGGGGGGGCGGCTCTGATACGCAGTATTTT; CDR3: CASSLGRGGGSDTQYF
D: TRBD2; size: -; J: TRBJ2-1; V: TRBV19; DNA: TGTGCCAGTAGTACCGGGACTAGCGGGGTATACAATGAGCAGTTCTTC; CDR3: CASSTGTSGVYNEQFF
D: TRBD1; size: -; J: TRBJ2-7; V: TRBV28; DNA: TGTGCCAGCAGTTCCCTCGGACAGGTAATATTC; CDR3: CASSSLGQVIF
D: -; size: -; J: TRBJ1-6; V: TRBV9; DNA: TGTGCCAGCAGCACACACAGGGATTCACCCCTCCACTTT; CDR3: CASSTHRDSPLHF
D: TRBD2; size: -; J: TRBJ2-2; V: TRBV5-4; DNA: TGTGCCAGCAGCTTGGGACTAGCGGGGGCGAACACCGGGGAGCTGTTTTTT; CDR3: CASSLGLAGANTGELFF
D: TRBD1; size: -; J: TRBJ2-1; V: TRBV5-1; DNA: TGCGCCAGCAGCAAGACAGGGAGTGAGCAGTTCTTC; CDR3: CASSKTGSEQFF
D: -; size: once; J: TRBJ2-1; V: TRBV27; DNA: TGTGCCAGCAGTTACGCAGGGGGGAGCTCCTACAATGAGCAGTTCTTC; CDR3: CASSYAGGSSYNEQFF
D: -; size: -; J: TRBJ1-5; V: TRBV10-3; DNA: TGTGCCATCAGTCAGGGTCCGGGTCAGCCCCAGCATTTT; CDR3: CAISQGPGQPQHF
D: TRBD1; size: -; J: TRBJ1-5; V: TRBV6-5; DNA: TGTGCCAGCAAATCAGGGGGTAGGAATCAGCCCCAGCATTTT; CDR3: CASKSGGRNQPQHF
D: TRBD1; size: -; J: TRBJ1-6; V: TRBV28; DNA: TGTGCCAGCAGTTTAGACAGGGGGCAATCACCCCTCCACTTT; CDR3: CASSLDRGQSPLHF
D: TRBD1; size: once; J: TRBJ2-5; V: TRBV5-4; DNA: TGTGCCAGCAGCTTGATTGGGGACAGTTCAGAGACCCAGTACTTC; CDR3: CASSLIGDSSETQYF
D: -; size: -; J: TRBJ2-2; V: TRBV5-1; DNA: TGCGCCAGCAGCCCCGATGTTGCGCTGGCCGGGGAGCTGTTTTTT; CDR3: CASSPDVALAGELFF
D: TRBD2; size: -; J: TRBJ2-7; V: TRBV10-3; DNA: TGTGCCATCAGTGTGGCTAGCGGGGGGGCAAGCTACGAGCAGTACTTC; CDR3: CAISVASGGASYEQYF
D: TRBD1; size: -; J: TRBJ1-5; V: TRBV6-1; DNA: TGTGCCAGCACCAAGGAGGGGGCACGGCCCCAGCATTTT; CDR3: CASTKEGARPQHF
D: -; size: -; J: TRBJ1-4; V: TRBV7-8; DNA: TGTGCCAGCAGCTGGACAGATGGTGAAAAACTGTTTTTT; CDR3: CASSWTDGEKLFF
D: -; size: -; J: TRBJ2-6; V: TRBV9; DNA: TGTGCCAGCAGCGTGCAACAGGCTCCTGGGGCCAACGTCCTGACTTTC; CDR3: CASSVQQAPGANVLTF
D: TRBD1; size: -; J: TRBJ1-2; V: TRBV28; DNA: TGTGCCAGCAGTTACCCGACAGGGGGCAATAGCTATGGCTACACCTTC; CDR3: CASSYPTGGNSYGYTF
D: -; size: -; J: TRBJ2-1; V: TRBV3-1/TRBV3-2; DNA: TGTGCCAGCAGCCAAATATACAATGAGCAGTTCTTC; CDR3: CASSQIYNEQFF
D: TRBD2; size: -; J: TRBJ2-2; V: TRBV7-9; DNA: TGTGCCAGCAGCACCTCTAGCGGGGGGAACACCGGGGAGCTGTTTTTT; CDR3: CASSTSSGGNTGELFF
D: TRBD1; size: -; J: TRBJ2-1; V: TRBV18; DNA: TGTGCCAGCTCAGACGGGACAGGGGCCTACAATGAGCAGTTCTTC; CDR3: CASSDGTGAYNEQFF
D: TRBD1; size: -; J: TRBJ2-1; V: TRBV6-5; DNA: TGTGCCAGCAGGAGGGACAGTTACAATGAGCAGTTCTTC; CDR3: CASRRDSYNEQFF
D: -; size: once; J: TRBJ1-2; V: TRBV27; DNA: TGTGCCAGCAGTTTATATCCAGGGGAGAAGGGCTATGGCTACACCTTC; CDR3: CASSLYPGEKGYGYTF
D: TRBD2; size: -; J: TRBJ2-2; V: TRBV30; DNA: TGTGCCTGGAGTCCCCAGCGGGGGGGCGTTTCCGGGGAGCTGTTTTTT; CDR3: CAWSPQRGGVSGELFF
D: TRBD1; size: -; J: TRBJ2-7; V: TRBV5-8; DNA: TGTGCCAGCAGCTTTACCGGGACAGGGGGCCACGAGCAGTACTTC; CDR3: CASSFTGTGGHEQYF
D: TRBD2; size: -; J: TRBJ2-2; V: TRBV5-4; DNA: TGTGCCAGCAGCTTGGGGGGAGGGGCCAACGGGGAGCTGTTTTTT; CDR3: CASSLGGGANGELFF
D: TRBD2; size: -; J: TRBJ2-1; V: TRBV7-6; DNA: TGTGCCAGCAGCGGTATCGGCGGGGGGTCCAATGAGCAGTTCTTC; CDR3: CASSGIGGGSNEQFF
D: -; size: once; J: TRBJ1-5; V: TRBV21-1; DNA: TGTGCCAGCAGCAAAGTTGAGGGAGGGGTAAATCAGCCCCAGCATTTT; CDR3: CASSKVEGGVNQPQHF
D: TRBD1; size: -; J: TRBJ2-7; V: TRBV6-6; DNA: TGTGCCAGCAGTCAACCCCCGACAGGGTATCTATACGAGCAGTACTTC; CDR3: CASSQPPTGYLYEQYF
D: -; size: -; J: TRBJ1-6; V: TRBV5-1; DNA: TGCGCCAGCAGTCAGGGCCACCCTGATTCACCCCTCCACTTT; CDR3: CASSQGHPDSPLHF
D: TRBD1; size: -; J: TRBJ1-5; V: TRBV18; DNA: TGTGCCAGCTCACCAGGGACAGGCAATCAGCCCCAGCATTTT; CDR3: CASSPGTGNQPQHF
D: TRBD2; size: -; J: TRBJ2-2; V: TRBV10-2; DNA: TGCGCCAGCAGAGGGACTAGCGGGAACACCGGGGAGCTGTTTTTT; CDR3: CASRGTSGNTGELFF
D: -; size: -; J: TRBJ2-7; V: TRBV18; DNA: TGTGCCAGCTCACCAGTGAGGGAGTCCTACGAGCAGTACTTC; CDR3: CASSPVRESYEQYF
D: -; size: -; J: TRBJ2-4; V: TRBV3-1/TRBV3-2; DNA: TGTGCCAGCGGGATGACGGGCGGGGCCAAAAACATTCAGTACTTC; CDR3: CASGMTGGAKNIQYF
D: TRBD1; size: -; J: TRBJ1-1; V: TRBV10-1; DNA: TGCGCCAGCACCCGAACAGGGGGCGCGGGGAACACTGAAGCTTTCTTT; CDR3: CASTRTGGAGNTEAFF
D: -; size: once; J: TRBJ1-2; V: TRBV5-1; DNA: TGCGCCAGCAGCTTGGGCTGGGGGCAGGGCAGGGATGGCTACACCTTC; CDR3: CASSLGWGQGRDGYTF
D: -; size: -; J: TRBJ1-1; V: TRBV7-2; DNA: TGTGCCAGCAGCTTGCATGAGAAAGCTTTCTTT; CDR3: CASSLHEKAFF
D: TRBD2; size: -; J: TRBJ2-3; V: TRBV5-1; DNA: TGCGCCAGCAGCTTGTCCGGCAGGAGGGCTAGCGGAAGCACAGATACGCAGTATTTT; CDR3: CASSLSGRRASGSTDTQYF
D: TRBD2; size: -; J: TRBJ2-2; V: TRBV9; DNA: TGTGCCAGCAGCGTCAAACTAGCGGGTTCCGGGGAGCTGTTTTTT; CDR3: CASSVKLAGSGELFF
D: TRBD1; size: -; J: TRBJ1-6; V: TRBV10-3; DNA: TGTGCCATCAGTCAGGACAGGGGTTCACCCCTCCACTTT; CDR3: CAISQDRGSPLHF
D: TRBD2; size: -; J: TRBJ2-7; V: TRBV7-2; DNA: TGTGCCAGCAGCTTAGACCAGCCCCAGCGGGGGGTGTACTTC; CDR3: CASSLDQPQRGVYF
D: -; size: -; J: TRBJ2-6; V: TRBV28; DNA: TGTGCCAGCAGTTTTATGAGACAGACAAGGTCTGGGGCCAACGTCCTGACTTTC; CDR3: CASSFMRQTRSGANVLTF
D: TRBD1; size: -; J: TRBJ1-5; V: TRBV28; DNA: TGTGCCAGCAATCCACACCGGGGGACAGGGAATCAGCCCCAGCATTTT; CDR3: CASNPHRGTGNQPQHF
D: TRBD1; size: -; J: TRBJ1-6; V: TRBV4-3; DNA: TGCGCCAGCAGCCAGTACGGGACAGGCCGTTCACCCCTCCACTTT; CDR3: CASSQYGTGRSPLHF
D: TRBD1; size: -; J: TRBJ2-5; V: TRBV18; DNA: TGTGCCAGCTCACCCCTCCCCGGCCAGGGGGCGCGGGAGACCCAGTACTTC; CDR3: CASSPLPGQGARETQYF
D: -; size: -; J: TRBJ1-1; V: TRBV19; DNA: TGTGCCAGTACTACTTTCGGGGGAACTGAAGCTTTCTTT; CDR3: CASTTFGGTEAFF
D: -; size: -; J: TRBJ1-6; V: TRBV7-8; DNA: TGTGCCAGCAGCTTACTTTCGGGTGATTCACCCCTCCACTTT; CDR3: CASSLLSGDSPLHF
D: -; size: few; J: TRBJ2-7; V: TRBV5-1; DNA: TGCGCCAGCAGCTTGGACGGGCAGGGTAAATACGAGCAGTACTTC; CDR3: CASSLDGQGKYEQYF
D: -; size: -; J: TRBJ2-1; V: TRBV24-1; DNA: TGTGCCACCAGTGAAGCAGGGGTTGAGCAGTTCTTC; CDR3: CATSEAGVEQFF
D: TRBD1; size: -; J: TRBJ1-5; V: TRBV30; DNA: TGTGCGTCGACCTGGGACAGGGGGAAAAATCAGCCCCAGCATTTT; CDR3: CASTWDRGKNQPQHF
D: TRBD2; size: once; J: TRBJ2-3; V: TRBV7-2; DNA: TGTGCCAGCAGGCCACGAAGCGGGAGATCACATACGCAGTATTTT; CDR3: CASRPRSGRSHTQYF
D: TRBD1; size: -; J: TRBJ2-7; V: TRBV27; DNA: TGTGCCAGCAGTTTATCAGGGACAGGTCACAACTCCTACGAGCAGTACTTC; CDR3: CASSLSGTGHNSYEQYF
D: -; size: -; J: TRBJ2-7; V: TRBV7-8; DNA: TGTGCCAGCAGCTTAGTCGTACAGTACGAGCAGTACTTC; CDR3: CASSLVVQYEQYF
D: -; size: -; J: TRBJ1-2; V: TRBV6-6; DNA: TGTGCCAGCAGTTACCGGAGAGCTAACTATGGCTACACCTTC; CDR3: CASSYRRANYGYTF
D: -; size: -; J: TRBJ1-4; V: TRBV24-1; DNA: TGTGCCACCAGTGACTCTCGGGGTGTTCTGTTTTTT; CDR3: CATSDSRGVLFF
D: -; size: -; J: TRBJ2-7; V: TRBV18; DNA: TGTGCCAGCTCACCAACACGCGTAGCGGGACAGTACGAGCAGTACTTC; CDR3: CASSPTRVAGQYEQYF
D: TRBD2; size: -; J: TRBJ2-1; V: TRBV5-4; DNA: TGTGCCAGCAGCGCGGGACTAGCGGGGTGGAGGCAGTTCTTC; CDR3: CASSAGLAGWRQFF